This TCR beta chain was retrieved from a study of blood T cells in healthy people across ages. It was with a sample-barcoded 5' primer and a J-beta primer mix that a second PCR of roughly 7 to 12 cycles was run. A template-switch adaptor that had 12 random nucleotides put a tag on each cDNA molecule. TCRdb redid the calling of the 5' RACE reads with MiXCR, one entry per CDR3 protein. This table holds around 750,000 distinct CDR3 sequences, roughly 50% found once. V lost 0 bases and J 0 bases, leaving 13 bases between the germline ends. Germline lookup yields CDR1 SGDLS and CDR2 YYNGEE. This CDR3 has 16 residues. As concerns this clonotype: Its antigen is unknown.

Points from the study as a whole: Conclusively comparing naive with antigen-experienced cells was impossible with unsorted PBMCs.

The receptor was isolated from a man aged 80 or over in good health. Sequencing input: blood. V is TRBV9 and J is TRBJ2-7; D is possibly TRBD2 (5 bases). The CDR3 sequence: CASSVGASHVSYEQYF. CDR3 bases: TGTGCCAGCAGCGTAGGGGCTAGCCATGTCTCCTACGAGCAGTACTTC. Looking up the rest from reference TRBV9 and TRBJ2-7 gives the full variable domain: DSGVTQTPKHLITATGQRVTLRCSPRSGDLSVYWYQQSLDQGLQFLIQYYNGEERAKGNILERFSAQQFPDLHSELNLSSLELGDSALYFCASSVGASHVSYEQYFGPGTRLTVT.